Presented here are 10 T cell receptor beta chains from one specimen sequenced in a study of shared clonotypes between healthy human individuals. TCRdb's table, derived via immunoSEQ multiplex PCR, lists solely in-frame clones and lacks some. Seen here are 650,000 to 750,000 clones, around 72% observed once, and the top ten hold 1.8%. Sequencing input: memory CD4+ T cells sorted from blood. The subset is: CD45RA-negative fraction. Receptors were obtained from a woman between 25 and 40 years old in good health.

The chain recombines TRBV7-9 with TRBJ1-4; no definite D call. Germline lookup yields CDR1 SEHNR and CDR2 FQNEAQ (reference sequence). The germline V and J ends were trimmed by 3 bases and 6 bases, with 8 bases remaining between them. The CDR3 consists of 13 residues. The CDR3 spells CASSFHDDEKLFF. The CDR3 region has the DNA TGTGCCAGCAGCTTTCACGATGATGAAAAACTGTTTTTT.

This chain connects TRBV30 to TRBJ2-1; the D gene could be TRBD1 or TRBD2 (5 bases each). The V gene's germline CDR1 is GTSNPN and CDR2 SVGIG (reference sequence). The CDR3 loop spans 12 amino acids. The V end lost 3 bases, the J end lost 14 bases, and 17 bases lay between the germline ends. CDR3 in DNA: TGTGCCTGGAGCCGGGACCGACGGGGTGAGTTCTTC. It is translated as CAWSRDRRGEFF.

DNA for the CDR3: TGTGCCAGCAGTGACTGGGGCTACTACGAGCAGTACTTC. Translated, it gives CASSDWGYYEQYF. The chain couples TRBV11-2 to TRBJ2-7; D is perhaps TRBD1 (5 bases). Deletions cut 6 bases from V and 3 bases from J, with 12 bases between. The germline V gene encodes CDR1 SGHAT and CDR2 FQNNGV. The CDR3 is made up of 13 amino acids.

The chain recombines TRBV6-5 with TRBJ2-1; 10 nucleotides align to TRBD2. Per germline, CDR1 MNHEY and CDR2 SVGAGI. CDR3 length equals 15 residues. With 6 bases clipped from V and 5 bases from J, the junction kept 7 bases outside the gene matches. The CDR3 region is CASRPSGSLNNEQFF. The DNA of the CDR3 is TGTGCCAGCAGGCCTAGCGGGAGTCTTAACAATGAGCAGTTCTTC.

This clone was observed a few times. The V gene is TRBV27, the J gene TRBJ2-3; 7 bases are a match to TRBD2. J gave up 0 bases and V 6 bases, and 9 bases lay outside the gene matches. The CDR3 totals 16 residues. Per the germline V gene, CDR1 is MNHEY and CDR2 is SMNVEV (reference sequence). CDR3 residues: CASSQRLADSTDTQYF. The DNA of the CDR3 is TGTGCCAGCAGCCAAAGACTAGCAGATAGCACAGATACGCAGTATTTT.

This clone showed up just a few times. This chain uses TRBV2 with TRBJ2-7; D might be TRBD2 (5 bases). Germline V gene sequence: CDR1 SNHLY, CDR2 FYNNEI. The CDR3 runs to 13 residues. V lost 2 bases and J lost 2, with 7 bases in between. The CDR3, as DNA: TGTGCCAGCAGTGAAACGGAGGCCTACGAGCAGTACTTC. This gives the protein CASSETEAYEQYF. Drawing the rest from reference TRBV2 and TRBJ2-7, the complete variable domain is EPEVTQTPSHQVTQMGQEVILRCVPISNHLYFYWYRQILGQKVEFLVSFYNNEISEKSEIFDDQFSVERPDGSNFTLKIRSTKLEDSAMYFCASSETEAYEQYFGPGTRLTVT.

The rearrangement uses TRBV7-9 and TRBJ2-3; TRBD1 matches at 10 bases. The CDR3 contains 15 residues. CDR1 SEHNR and CDR2 FQNEAQ come from the germline V gene (reference sequence). Trimming at V came to 6 bases and at J to 6 bases, leaving 9 bases not matched to a gene. The CDR3 DNA follows: TGTGCCAGCAGACTGGGACAGGGGCAGTTGGATACGCAGTATTTT. It specifies CASRLGQGQLDTQYF.

This clone was detected a few times. The chain combines TRBV5-1 with TRBJ2-2, with D tentatively TRBD2 (5 bases). CDR1 and CDR2 from the germline V gene are SGHRS and YFSETQ. Trimming took 4 bases from V and 5 from J, leaving 18 bases between them. This CDR3 comprises 16 residues. CDR3 DNA sequence: TGCGCCAGCAGCCCGAGGGTAGGGTCCGGGACCGGGGAGCTGTTTTTT. Its translation: CASSPRVGSGTGELFF.

There are many counts of this clone. V gene TRBV30 combines with J gene TRBJ1-2; D is unresolved. The CDR3 has 14 amino acids. Germline CDR1 reads GTSNPN; CDR2 reads SVGIG (reference sequence). V was cut by 1 base and J by 5 bases, with 14 bases left in between. CDR3 sequence (DNA): TGTGCCTGGAGTGAGGAAGGGTGGAGTTATGGCTACACCTTC. Translated: CAWSEEGWSYGYTF.

This clone turned up a few times. The chain uses TRBV25-1 and TRBJ2-1; D unclear. V was pared by 4 bases and J by 10 bases, with 11 bases between. Germline values: CDR1 MGHDK, CDR2 SYGVNS. This CDR3 has 12 residues. The CDR3, as DNA: TGTGCCAGCAGTGTCCTCGGTCCCGAGCAGTTCTTC. This translates into CASSVLGPEQFF. The full variable domain, completed using reference TRBV25-1 and TRBJ2-1, is EADIYQTPRYLVIGTGKKITLECSQTMGHDKMYWYQQDPGMELHLIHYSYGVNSTEKGDLSSESTVSRIRTEHFPLTLESARPSHTSQYLCASSVLGPEQFFGPGTRLTVL.